This T cell receptor (beta chain) was identified during a study of blood T cell repertoires in COVID-19. On the study more broadly: Samples of COVID-19 (acute and convalescent) were obtained from the United States, Italy and Spain.

The method was immunoSEQ multiplex PCR; TCRdb's version includes in-frame clones alone and lacks a portion of them. This sample has tens of thousands of clones, with about 86% found just once. The germline CDR1 and CDR2 sequences are MNHNY and SVGAGI (reference sequence). The CDR3 totals 15 residues. J lost 0 bases, V lost 6 bases, and 4 bases had no gene match. The sequenced material came from peripheral blood. The rearrangement uses TRBV6-6 and TRBJ2-3; TRBD2 matches 9 bases. The receptor comes from a human donor in a cohort sampled during active COVID-19. CDR3 amino acids: CASRTTSGSTDTQYF. The DNA for the CDR3 is TGTGCCAGCAGAACCACTAGCGGGAGCACAGATACGCAGTATTTT.